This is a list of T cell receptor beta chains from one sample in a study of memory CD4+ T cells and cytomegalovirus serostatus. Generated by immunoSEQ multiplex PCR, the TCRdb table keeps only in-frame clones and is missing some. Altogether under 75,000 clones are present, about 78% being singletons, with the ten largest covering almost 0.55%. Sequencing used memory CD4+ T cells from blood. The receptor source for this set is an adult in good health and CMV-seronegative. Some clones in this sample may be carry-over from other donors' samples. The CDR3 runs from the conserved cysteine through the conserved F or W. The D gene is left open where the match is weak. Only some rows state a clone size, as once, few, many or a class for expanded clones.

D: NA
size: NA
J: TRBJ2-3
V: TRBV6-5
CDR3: CASSRTQLGTDTQYF
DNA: TGTGCCAGCAGTCGGACTCAACTAGGGACAGATACGCAGTATTTT

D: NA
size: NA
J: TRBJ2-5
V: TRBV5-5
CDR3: CASSSLQGETQYF
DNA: TGTGCCAGCAGCTCATTACAGGGAGAGACCCAGTACTTC

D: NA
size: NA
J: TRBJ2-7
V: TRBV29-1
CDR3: CSVLFADSSYEQYF
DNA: TGCAGCGTCCTTTTCGCGGACTCCTCCTACGAGCAGTACTTC

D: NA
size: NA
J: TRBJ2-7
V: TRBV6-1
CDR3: CASSEALSRSYEQYF
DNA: TGTGCCAGCAGTGAAGCCCTCTCCCGGTCCTACGAGCAGTACTTC

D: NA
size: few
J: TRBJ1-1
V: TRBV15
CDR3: CATSGARAGRTEAFF
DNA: TGTGCCACCAGCGGAGCGAGGGCAGGGCGCACTGAAGCTTTCTTT

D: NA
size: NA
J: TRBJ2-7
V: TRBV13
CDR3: CASSSNRGLAQYF
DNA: TGTGCCAGCAGCTCGAACCGCGGATTAGCGCAGTACTTC

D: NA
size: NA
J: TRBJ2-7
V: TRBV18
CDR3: CASSVQEYEQYF
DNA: TGTGCCAGCTCGGTTCAGGAATACGAGCAGTACTTC

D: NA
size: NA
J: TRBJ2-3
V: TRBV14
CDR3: CASSRQLTDTQYF
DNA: TGTGCCAGCAGCAGACAGTTAACAGATACGCAGTATTTT

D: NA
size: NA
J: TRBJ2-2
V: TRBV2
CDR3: CASRSGTNTGELFF
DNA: TGTGCCAGCAGATCCGGGACTAACACCGGGGAGCTGTTTTTT

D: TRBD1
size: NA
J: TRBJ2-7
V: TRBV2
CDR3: CASDRGQENYEQYF
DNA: TGTGCCAGCGATCGGGGACAGGAGAATTACGAGCAGTACTTC

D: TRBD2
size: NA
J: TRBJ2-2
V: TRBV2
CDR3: CASSVQGLAASGELFF
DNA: TGTGCCAGCAGTGTCCAGGGACTAGCGGCAAGCGGGGAGCTGTTTTTT

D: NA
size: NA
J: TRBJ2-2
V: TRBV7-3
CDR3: CASSSGNTGELFF
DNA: TGTGCCAGCAGCTCTGGGAACACCGGGGAGCTGTTTTTT

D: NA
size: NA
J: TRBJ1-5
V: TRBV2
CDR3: CASSRPPRDQPQHF
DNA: TGTGCCAGCAGTCGTCCCCCGCGGGATCAGCCCCAGCATTTT

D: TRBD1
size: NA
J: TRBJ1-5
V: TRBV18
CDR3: CASSPPRTGDNQPQHF
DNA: TGTGCCAGCTCACCGCCTAGGACAGGGGACAATCAGCCCCAGCATTTT

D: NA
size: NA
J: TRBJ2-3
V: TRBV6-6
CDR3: CASSVRDTQYF
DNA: TGTGCCAGCAGTGTGCGGGATACGCAGTATTTT

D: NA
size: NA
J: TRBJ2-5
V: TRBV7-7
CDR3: CASSEGWGETQYF
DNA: TGTGCTAGCAGCGAGGGGTGGGGGGAGACCCAGTACTTC

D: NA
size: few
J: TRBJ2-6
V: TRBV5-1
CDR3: CASSLDRISGANVLTF
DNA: TGCGCCAGCAGCTTGGACAGGATCTCTGGGGCCAACGTCCTGACTTTC

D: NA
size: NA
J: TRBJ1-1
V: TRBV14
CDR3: CASSQSAGYTEAFF
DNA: TGTGCCAGCAGTCAAAGTGCCGGCTACACTGAAGCTTTCTTT

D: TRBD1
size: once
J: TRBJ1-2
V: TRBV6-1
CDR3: CASSPQGDLYGYTF
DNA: TGTGCCAGCAGTCCCCAGGGGGACCTCTATGGCTACACCTTC

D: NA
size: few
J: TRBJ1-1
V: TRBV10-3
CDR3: CAISEARVNTEAFF
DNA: TGTGCCATCAGTGAGGCCAGGGTGAACACTGAAGCTTTCTTT

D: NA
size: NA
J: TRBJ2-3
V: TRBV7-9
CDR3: CASSPTDTQYF
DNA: TGTGCCAGCAGTCCCACAGATACGCAGTATTTT

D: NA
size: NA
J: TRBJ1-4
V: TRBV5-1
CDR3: CASSITGSTNEKLFF
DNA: TGCGCCAGCAGCATAACAGGGTCAACTAATGAAAAACTGTTTTTT

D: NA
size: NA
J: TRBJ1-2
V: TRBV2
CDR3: CASSEAQGGADALYGYTF
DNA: TGTGCCAGCAGTGAAGCGCAGGGTGGAGCAGACGCCCTATATGGCTACACCTTC

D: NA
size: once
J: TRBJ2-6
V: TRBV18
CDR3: CASSPVLNSGANVLTF
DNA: TGTGCCAGCTCACCCGTACTTAACTCTGGGGCCAACGTCCTGACTTTC

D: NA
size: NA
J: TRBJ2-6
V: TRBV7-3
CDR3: CASSPGSSGANVLTF
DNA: TGTGCCAGCAGCCCGGGTAGCTCTGGGGCCAACGTCCTGACTTTC

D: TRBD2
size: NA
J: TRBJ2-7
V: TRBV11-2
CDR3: CASSSISGGSSYEQYF
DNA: TGTGCCAGCAGCTCAATTAGCGGGGGCTCGTCCTACGAGCAGTACTTC

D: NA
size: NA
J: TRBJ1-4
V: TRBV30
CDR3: CAWKVDRRNEKLFF
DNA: TGTGCCTGGAAGGTAGACAGGAGAAATGAAAAACTGTTTTTT

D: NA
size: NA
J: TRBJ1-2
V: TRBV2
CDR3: CASNGGAGNYGYTF
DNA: TGTGCCAGCAATGGGGGCGCTGGTAACTATGGCTACACCTTC

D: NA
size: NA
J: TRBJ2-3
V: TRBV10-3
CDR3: CAITPGRGADTQYF
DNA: TGTGCCATCACCCCCGGCCGGGGAGCAGATACGCAGTATTTT

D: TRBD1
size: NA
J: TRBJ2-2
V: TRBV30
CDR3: CAWKQGSYVTGELFF
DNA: TGTGCCTGGAAACAGGGGAGCTATGTTACCGGGGAGCTGTTTTTT

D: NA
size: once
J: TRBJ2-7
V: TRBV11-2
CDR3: CASTPRTGASEQYF
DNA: TGTGCCAGCACCCCCCGGACGGGGGCGAGCGAGCAGTACTTC

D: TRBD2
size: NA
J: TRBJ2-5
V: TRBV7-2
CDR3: CASSLGLAVETQYF
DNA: TGTGCCAGCAGCTTGGGACTAGCGGTAGAGACCCAGTACTTC

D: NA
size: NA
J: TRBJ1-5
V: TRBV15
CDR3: CATSRDVKSNQPQHF
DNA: TGTGCCACCAGCAGAGATGTTAAGAGCAATCAGCCCCAGCATTTT

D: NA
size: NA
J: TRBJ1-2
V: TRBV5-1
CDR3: CASSLERGANYGYTF
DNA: TGCGCCAGCAGCTTGGAACGGGGGGCTAACTATGGCTACACCTTC

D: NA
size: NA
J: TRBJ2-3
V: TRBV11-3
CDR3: CASSLGGEVDTQYF
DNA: TGTGCCAGCAGCTTAGGGGGAGAAGTGGATACGCAGTATTTT

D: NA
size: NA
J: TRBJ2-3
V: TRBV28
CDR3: CASSTVSTDTQYF
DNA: TGTGCCAGCAGTACGGTGAGCACAGATACGCAGTATTTT

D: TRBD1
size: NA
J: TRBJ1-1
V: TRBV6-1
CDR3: CASSRQGFNTEAFF
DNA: TGTGCCAGCAGCCGACAGGGTTTCAACACTGAAGCTTTCTTT

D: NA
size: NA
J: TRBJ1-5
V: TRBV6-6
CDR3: CASRGPEGKNQPQHF
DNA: TGTGCCAGCAGGGGACCGGAGGGGAAGAATCAGCCCCAGCATTTT

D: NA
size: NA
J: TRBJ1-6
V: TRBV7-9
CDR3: CASSLVFRNSPLHF
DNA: TGTGCCAGCAGCTTAGTCTTCCGGAATTCACCCCTCCACTTT

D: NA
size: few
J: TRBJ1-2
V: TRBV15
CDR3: CATSSRVGGYTF
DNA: TGTGCCACCAGCAGTAGGGTTGGAGGCTACACCTTC

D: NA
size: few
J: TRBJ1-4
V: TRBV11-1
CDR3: CASSLSQGNEKLFF
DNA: TGTGCCAGCAGCTTAAGTCAGGGGAATGAAAAACTGTTTTTT

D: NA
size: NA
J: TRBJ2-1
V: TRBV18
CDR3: CASSPQLDNEQFF
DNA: TGTGCCAGCTCACCTCAATTAGACAATGAGCAGTTCTTC

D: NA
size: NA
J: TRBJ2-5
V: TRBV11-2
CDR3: CASSYTGSQETQYF
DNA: TGTGCCAGCAGTTACACGGGGTCCCAAGAGACCCAGTACTTC

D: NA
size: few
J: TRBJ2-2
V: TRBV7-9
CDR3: CASSLDTTSGELFF
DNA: TGTGCCAGCAGCTTAGACACTACGTCCGGGGAGCTGTTTTTT

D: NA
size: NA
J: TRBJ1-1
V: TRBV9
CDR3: CASSVGRGKNTEAFF
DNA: TGTGCCAGCAGCGTAGGTCGGGGCAAGAACACTGAAGCTTTCTTT